This TCR beta chain was obtained from a study of T cell repertoires in cytomegalovirus infection (dated by TCRdb to between 2018 and 2021). For context, the study as a whole: Alongside well-studied HLA-B-restricted epitopes, the peptide stimulations were aimed at recently identified HLA-C-restricted CMV epitopes, whose presentation resists viral immunomodulation. Donor HLA type was relevant to the analysis, as public TCR beta signatures indicated carriage of CMV infection together with the matching HLA type. On the study overall, not on this receptor specifically: The ex vivo response was dominated by HLA-C-restricted CMV-specific TCR beta clonotypes, which also provided the single most frequent clonotype in two of eight donors. In both this cohort and an independent cohort of more than 350 donors, the cumulative frequency of public TCR beta family members distinguished carriers of CMV infection plus the relevant HLA type.

For CDR1 and CDR2, the germline V gene lists ENHRY and SYGVKD. The CDR3 runs 14 residues from the cysteine to the phenylalanine. Only the CDR3 part of the read is kept: 42 bases, read in frame from the first base. V gives up 2 bases and J gives up 3 bases, and the segment between their germline ends measures 9 bases. Instrument on record: Illumina HiSeq 1500. Using fastp at Q25 and MiXCR, TCRdb reprocessed the public reads and kept productive beta chains. A single entry per CDR3 protein holds the most common genes and DNA from its merged rows. Across this sample there are about 830,000 distinct CDR3 sequences, with 32% seen only once. Around 12% of the sample is held by the ten biggest clonotypes. The label giving this sample's treatment or condition can be read as: in vitro stimulation with specific CMV peptide epitopes to enrich CMV-specific T cells. Only a few counts were recorded for this clonotype. It has no known antigen specificity. No much larger clonotype is one base removed from it; base qualities were not supplied.

The sequence joins TRBV10-3 to TRBJ2-3, with the D gene not clear enough to name. This TCR was sampled from a human donor in good health (CMV status not recorded). Some clones in this sample may be carry-over from other donors' samples. The input for sequencing was cultured CD8+ T cells from PBMCs, taken from culture after CMV antigen stimulation. The CDR3 corresponds to CAISETSRTDTQYF. The DNA reads TGTGCCATCAGTGAGACCAGCAGGACAGATACGCAGTATTTT.